One sample yielded the 2 T cell receptor beta chains listed below, sequenced in a study of blood T cell repertoires in COVID-19. Repertoires were generated with immunoSEQ multiplex PCR, while TCRdb's copy carries only in-frame clones and drops some. This sample has 35,000 to 45,000 clones; around 85% occur once, and the top ten carry 14%. Specimen: peripheral blood. The receptors were gathered from a human donor in a cohort sampled during active COVID-19.

This rearrangement joins TRBV14 to TRBJ1-2, with D possibly being TRBD1 (5 bases). CDR3 length equals 14 residues. Germline-derived CDR1 and CDR2 are SGHDN and FVKESK. V gave up 5 bases and J gave up 4 bases, with 14 bases separating them. The CDR3 region is CASSFTGPLYGYTF. In nucleotides, the CDR3 is TGTGCCAGCAGCTTTACAGGCCCCCTCTATGGCTACACCTTC.

V usage is TRBV5-4 and J usage is TRBJ2-5; TRBD1 aligns across 12 bases. With V trimmed by 4 bases and J by 5 bases, 6 bases remained unmatched. CDR3 size: 15 residues. Per the germline V gene, CDR1 is SGHNT and CDR2 is YYREEE (reference sequence). CDR3 protein: CASSPGQGAGETQYF. DNA of the CDR3: TGTGCCAGCAGCCCGGGACAGGGGGCGGGGGAGACCCAGTACTTC.